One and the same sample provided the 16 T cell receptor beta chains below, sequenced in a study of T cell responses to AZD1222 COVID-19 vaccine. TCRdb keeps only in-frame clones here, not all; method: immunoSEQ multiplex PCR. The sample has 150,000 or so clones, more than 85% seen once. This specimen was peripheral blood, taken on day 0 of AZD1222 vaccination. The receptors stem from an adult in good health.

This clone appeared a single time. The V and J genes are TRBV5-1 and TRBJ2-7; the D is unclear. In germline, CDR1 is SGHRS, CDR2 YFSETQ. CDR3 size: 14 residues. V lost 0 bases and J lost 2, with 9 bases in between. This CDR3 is CASSLDGSTYEQYF. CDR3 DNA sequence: TGCGCCAGCAGCTTGGATGGTTCCACCTACGAGCAGTACTTC.

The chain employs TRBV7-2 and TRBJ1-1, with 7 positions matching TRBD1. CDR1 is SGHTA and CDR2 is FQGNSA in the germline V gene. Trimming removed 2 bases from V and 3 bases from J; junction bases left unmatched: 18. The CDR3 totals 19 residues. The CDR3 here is CASSLKLFLQGKEDTEAFF. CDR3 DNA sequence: TGTGCCAGCAGCTTAAAATTGTTTTTACAGGGGAAGGAGGACACTGAAGCTTTCTTT.

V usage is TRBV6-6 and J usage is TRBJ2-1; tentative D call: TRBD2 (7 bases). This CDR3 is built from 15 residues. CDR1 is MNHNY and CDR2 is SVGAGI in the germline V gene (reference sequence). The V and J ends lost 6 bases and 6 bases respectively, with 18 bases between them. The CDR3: CASSPSGAGANEQFF. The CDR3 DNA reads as TGTGCCAGCAGCCCTAGCGGAGCAGGGGCCAATGAGCAGTTCTTC.

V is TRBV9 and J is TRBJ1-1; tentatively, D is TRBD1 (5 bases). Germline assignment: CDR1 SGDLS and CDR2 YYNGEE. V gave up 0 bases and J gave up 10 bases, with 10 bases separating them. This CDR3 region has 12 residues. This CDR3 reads CASSVGRGRAFF. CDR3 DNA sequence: TGTGCCAGCAGCGTAGGGAGGGGTCGAGCTTTCTTT. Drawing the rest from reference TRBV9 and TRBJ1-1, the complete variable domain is DSGVTQTPKHLITATGQRVTLRCSPRSGDLSVYWYQQSLDQGLQFLIQYYNGEERAKGNILERFSAQQFPDLHSELNLSSLELGDSALYFCASSVGRGRAFFGQGTRLTVV.

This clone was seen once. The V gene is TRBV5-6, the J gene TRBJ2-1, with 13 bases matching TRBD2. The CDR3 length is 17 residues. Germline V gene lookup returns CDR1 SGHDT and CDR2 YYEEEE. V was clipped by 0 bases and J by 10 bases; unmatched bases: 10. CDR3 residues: CASSLAFGLAGAGEQFF. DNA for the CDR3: TGTGCCAGCAGCTTGGCTTTCGGACTAGCGGGAGCAGGGGAGCAGTTCTTC.

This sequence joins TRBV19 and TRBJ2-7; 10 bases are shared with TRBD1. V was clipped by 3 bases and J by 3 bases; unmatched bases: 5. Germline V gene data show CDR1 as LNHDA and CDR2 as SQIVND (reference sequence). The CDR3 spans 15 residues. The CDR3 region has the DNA TGTGCCAGTAGTATCGGCGGGACAGGGGTCTACGAGCAGTACTTC. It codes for CASSIGGTGVYEQYF. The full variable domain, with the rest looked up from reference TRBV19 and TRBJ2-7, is DGGITQSPKYLFRKEGQNVTLSCEQNLNHDAMYWYRQDPGQGLRLIYYSQIVNDFQKGDIAEGYSVSREKKESFPLTVTSAQKNPTAFYLCASSIGGTGVYEQYFGPGTRLTVT.

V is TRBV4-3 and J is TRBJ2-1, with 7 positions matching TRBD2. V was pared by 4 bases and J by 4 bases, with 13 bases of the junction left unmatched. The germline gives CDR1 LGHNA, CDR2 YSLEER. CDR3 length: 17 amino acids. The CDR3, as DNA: TGCGCCAGCAGCCTACACCCGCCCCGCGGGGGATACAATGAGCAGTTCTTC. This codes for CASSLHPPRGGYNEQFF.

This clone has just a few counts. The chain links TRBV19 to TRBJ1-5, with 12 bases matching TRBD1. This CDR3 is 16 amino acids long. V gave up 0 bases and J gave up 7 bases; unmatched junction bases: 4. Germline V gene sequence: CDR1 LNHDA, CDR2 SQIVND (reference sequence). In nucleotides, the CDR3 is TGTGCCAGTAGTATAGAGGGACAGGGGGCGCAGCAGCCCCAGCATTTT. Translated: CASSIEGQGAQQPQHF.

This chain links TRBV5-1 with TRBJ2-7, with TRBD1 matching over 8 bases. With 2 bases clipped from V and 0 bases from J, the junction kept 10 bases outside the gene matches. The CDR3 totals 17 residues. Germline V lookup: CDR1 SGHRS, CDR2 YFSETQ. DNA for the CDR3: TGCGCCAGCAGCTTCCAACCGGGACAGGAACTCTCCTACGAGCAGTACTTC. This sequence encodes CASSFQPGQELSYEQYF.

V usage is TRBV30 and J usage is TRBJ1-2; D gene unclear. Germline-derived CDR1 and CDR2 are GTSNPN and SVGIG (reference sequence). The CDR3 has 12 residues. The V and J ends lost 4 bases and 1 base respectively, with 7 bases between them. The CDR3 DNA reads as TGTGCCTGGAATGATCGTAACTATGGCTACACCTTC. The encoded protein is CAWNDRNYGYTF.

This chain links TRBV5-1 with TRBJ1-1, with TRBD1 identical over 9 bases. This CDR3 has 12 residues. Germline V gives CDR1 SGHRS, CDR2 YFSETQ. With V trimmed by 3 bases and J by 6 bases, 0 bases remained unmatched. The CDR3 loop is CASSWTGAEAFF. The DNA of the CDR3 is TGCGCCAGCAGCTGGACAGGGGCTGAAGCTTTCTTT. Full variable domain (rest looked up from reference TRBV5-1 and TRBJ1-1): KAGVTQTPRYLIKTRGQQVTLSCSPISGHRSVSWYQQTPGQGLQFLFEYFSETQRNKGNFPGRFSGRQFSNSRSEMNVSTLELGDSALYLCASSWTGAEAFFGQGTRLTVV.

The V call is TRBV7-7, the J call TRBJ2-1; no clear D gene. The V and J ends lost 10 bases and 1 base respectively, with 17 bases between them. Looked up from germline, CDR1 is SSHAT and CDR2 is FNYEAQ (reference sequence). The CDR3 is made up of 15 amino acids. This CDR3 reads CATAPSTESYNEQFF. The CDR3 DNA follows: TGTGCCACAGCACCGTCAACAGAATCCTACAATGAGCAGTTCTTC.

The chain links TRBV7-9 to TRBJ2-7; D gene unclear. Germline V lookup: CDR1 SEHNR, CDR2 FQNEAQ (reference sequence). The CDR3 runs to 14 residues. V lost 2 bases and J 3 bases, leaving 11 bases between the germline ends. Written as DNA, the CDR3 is TGTGCCAGCAGCTTAATAGGCCCAGACTACGAGCAGTACTTC. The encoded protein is CASSLIGPDYEQYF.

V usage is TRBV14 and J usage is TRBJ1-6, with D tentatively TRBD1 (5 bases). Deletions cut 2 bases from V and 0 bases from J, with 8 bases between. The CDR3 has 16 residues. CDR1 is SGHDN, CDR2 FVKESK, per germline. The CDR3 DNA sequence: TGTGCCAGCAGCCAAACGAGGGGCTCCTATAATTCACCCCTCCACTTT. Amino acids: CASSQTRGSYNSPLHF.

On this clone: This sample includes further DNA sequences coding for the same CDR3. The CDR3 loop is CASSIRDREAFF. CDR3 in DNA: TGTGCCAGTAGTATACGGGACAGGGAAGCTTTCTTT. The chain employs TRBV19 and TRBJ1-1, with TRBD1 matching over 8 bases. Germline CDR1 is LNHDA and CDR2 is SQIVND (reference sequence). V was pared by 2 bases and J by 8 bases, with 1 base of the junction left unmatched. This CDR3 is built from 12 residues.

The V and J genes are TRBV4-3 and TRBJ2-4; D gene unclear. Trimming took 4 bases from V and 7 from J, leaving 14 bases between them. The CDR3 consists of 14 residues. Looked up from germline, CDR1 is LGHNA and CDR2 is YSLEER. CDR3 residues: CASSPTSTENIQYF. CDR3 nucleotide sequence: TGCGCCAGCAGCCCCACATCCACGGAGAACATTCAGTACTTC.